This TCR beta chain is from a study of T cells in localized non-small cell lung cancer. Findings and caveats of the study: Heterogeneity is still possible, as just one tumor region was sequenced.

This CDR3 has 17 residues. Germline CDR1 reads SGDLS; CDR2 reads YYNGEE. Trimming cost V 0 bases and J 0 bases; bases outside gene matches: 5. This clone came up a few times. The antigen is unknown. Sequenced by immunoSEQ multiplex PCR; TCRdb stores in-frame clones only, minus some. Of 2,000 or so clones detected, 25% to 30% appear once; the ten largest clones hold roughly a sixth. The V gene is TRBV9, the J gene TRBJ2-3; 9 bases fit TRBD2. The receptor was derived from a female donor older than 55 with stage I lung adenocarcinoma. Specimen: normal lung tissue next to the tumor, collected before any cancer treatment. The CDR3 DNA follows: TGTGCCAGCAGCGTAGGGTCCCTAGCGGGGAGCACAGATACGCAGTATTTT. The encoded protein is CASSVGSLAGSTDTQYF.